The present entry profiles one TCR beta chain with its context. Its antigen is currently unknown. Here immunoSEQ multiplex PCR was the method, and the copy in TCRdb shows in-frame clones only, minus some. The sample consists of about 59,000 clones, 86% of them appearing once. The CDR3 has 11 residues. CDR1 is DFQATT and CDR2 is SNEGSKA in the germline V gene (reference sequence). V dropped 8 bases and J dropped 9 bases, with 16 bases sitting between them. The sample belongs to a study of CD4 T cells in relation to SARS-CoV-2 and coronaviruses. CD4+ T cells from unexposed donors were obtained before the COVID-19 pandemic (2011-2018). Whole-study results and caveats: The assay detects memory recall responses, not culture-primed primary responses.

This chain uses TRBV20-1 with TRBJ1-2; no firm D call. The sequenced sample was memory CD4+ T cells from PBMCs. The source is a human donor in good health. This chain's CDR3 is CSTNTARSYTF. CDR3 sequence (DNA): TGCAGTACCAACACAGCCCGCAGCTACACCTTC.